This note documents a single T cell receptor (beta chain) sequence. The antigen remains unidentified. The entry originates in a study of beta chain features in type 1 diabetes. About the research overall: Sorted cell examination encompassed approximately 110 million cells across all samples. General study results and limits: The naive, central memory and Treg TCRB repertoires looked more alike in patients than they did in healthy donors. A moderate, significant TCRB CDR3 shortening appeared in type 1 diabetes across four CD4+ subsets.

The entirety of the isolated RNA underwent reverse transcription, so expressed TCRB transcripts were sequenced. Profiled with immunoSEQ multiplex PCR; TCRdb holds only in-frame clones, not every one. The profile shows about 660,000 clones, over 13% of them singletons. This sequence originates from a man aged 18 to 29 with type 1 diabetes. Sequencing was carried out using naive CD4+ T cells from blood.

CDR3 loop: CASSLKGGGGGANVLTF. DNA of the CDR3: TGTGCCAGCAGCTTGAAAGGCGGAGGCGGTGGGGCCAACGTCCTGACTTTC. This chain joins TRBV5-6 and TRBJ2-6; D perhaps matches TRBD2 (5 bases). This CDR3 contains 17 residues. V gave up 1 base and J gave up 3 bases, with 14 bases separating them. Germline V gives CDR1 SGHDT, CDR2 YYEEEE.